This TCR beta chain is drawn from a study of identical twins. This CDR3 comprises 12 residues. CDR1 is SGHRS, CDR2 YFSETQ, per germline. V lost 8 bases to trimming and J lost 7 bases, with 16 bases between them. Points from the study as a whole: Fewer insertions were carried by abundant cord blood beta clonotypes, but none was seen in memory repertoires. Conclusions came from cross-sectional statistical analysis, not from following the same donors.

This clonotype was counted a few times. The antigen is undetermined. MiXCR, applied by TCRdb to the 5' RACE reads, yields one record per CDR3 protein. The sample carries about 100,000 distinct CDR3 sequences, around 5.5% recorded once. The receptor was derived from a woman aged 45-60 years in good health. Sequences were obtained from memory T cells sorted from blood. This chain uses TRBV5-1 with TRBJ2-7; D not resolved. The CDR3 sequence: CASSKELGEQYF. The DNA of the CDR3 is TGCGCCAGTAGCAAGGAACTTGGGGAGCAGTACTTC. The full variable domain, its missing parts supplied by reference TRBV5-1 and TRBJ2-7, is KAGVTQTPRYLIKTRGQQVTLSCSPISGHRSVSWYQQTPGQGLQFLFEYFSETQRNKGNFPGRFSGRQFSNSRSEMNVSTLELGDSALYLCASSKELGEQYFGPGTRLTVT.